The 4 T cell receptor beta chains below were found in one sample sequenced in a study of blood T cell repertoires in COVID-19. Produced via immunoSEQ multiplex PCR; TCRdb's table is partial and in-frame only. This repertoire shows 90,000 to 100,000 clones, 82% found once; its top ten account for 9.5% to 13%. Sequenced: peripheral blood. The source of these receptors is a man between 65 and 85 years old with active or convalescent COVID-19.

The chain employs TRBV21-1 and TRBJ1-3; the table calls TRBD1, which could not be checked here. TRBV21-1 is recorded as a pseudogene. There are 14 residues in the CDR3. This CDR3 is CASSKAGQANTIYF. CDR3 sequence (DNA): TGTGCCAGCAGCAAAGCCGGACAGGCAAACACCATATATTTT.

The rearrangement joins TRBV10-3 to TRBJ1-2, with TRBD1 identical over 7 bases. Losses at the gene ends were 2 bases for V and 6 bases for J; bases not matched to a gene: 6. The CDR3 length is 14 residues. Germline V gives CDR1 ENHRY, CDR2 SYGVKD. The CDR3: CAISEQRQGDGYTF. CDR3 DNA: TGTGCCATCAGTGAGCAAAGACAGGGTGATGGCTACACCTTC.

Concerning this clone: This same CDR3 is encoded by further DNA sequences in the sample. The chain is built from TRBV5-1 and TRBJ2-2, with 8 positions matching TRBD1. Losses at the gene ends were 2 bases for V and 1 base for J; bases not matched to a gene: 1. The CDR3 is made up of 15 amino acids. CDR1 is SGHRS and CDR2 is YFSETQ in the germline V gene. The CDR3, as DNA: TGCGCCAGCAGCTTAGGGACAGGGAACACCGGGGAGCTGTTTTTT. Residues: CASSLGTGNTGELFF. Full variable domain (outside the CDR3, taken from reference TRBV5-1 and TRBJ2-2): KAGVTQTPRYLIKTRGQQVTLSCSPISGHRSVSWYQQTPGQGLQFLFEYFSETQRNKGNFPGRFSGRQFSNSRSEMNVSTLELGDSALYLCASSLGTGNTGELFFGEGSRLTVL.

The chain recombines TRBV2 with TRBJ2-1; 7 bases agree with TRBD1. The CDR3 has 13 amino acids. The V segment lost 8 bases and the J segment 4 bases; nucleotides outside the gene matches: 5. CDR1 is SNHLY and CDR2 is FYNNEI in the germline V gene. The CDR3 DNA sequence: TGTGCCAGCTCGACGACAGGGTACAATGAGCAGTTCTTC. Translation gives CASSTTGYNEQFF.